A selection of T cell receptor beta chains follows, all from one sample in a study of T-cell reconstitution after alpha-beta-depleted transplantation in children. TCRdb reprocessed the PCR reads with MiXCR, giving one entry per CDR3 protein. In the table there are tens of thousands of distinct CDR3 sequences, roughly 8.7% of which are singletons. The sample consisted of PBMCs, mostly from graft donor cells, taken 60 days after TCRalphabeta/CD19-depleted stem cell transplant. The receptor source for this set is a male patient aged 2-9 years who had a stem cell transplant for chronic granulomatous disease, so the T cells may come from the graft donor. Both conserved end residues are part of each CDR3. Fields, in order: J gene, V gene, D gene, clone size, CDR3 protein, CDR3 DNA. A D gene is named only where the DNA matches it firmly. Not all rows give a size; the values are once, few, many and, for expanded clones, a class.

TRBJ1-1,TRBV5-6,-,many,CASSRRRENTEAFF,TGTGCCAGCAGCCGGAGGAGGGAGAACACTGAAGCTTTCTTT
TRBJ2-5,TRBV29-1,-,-,CSARPGGAGETQYF,TGCAGCGCCCGACCTGGGGGGGCTGGAGAGACCCAGTACTTC
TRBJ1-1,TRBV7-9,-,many,CASSLSGSPSRRTEAFF,TGTGCCAGCAGCTTATCAGGCAGTCCCTCCCGACGAACTGAAGCTTTCTTT
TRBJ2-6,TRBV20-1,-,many,CSAHGRSRLSGANVLTF,TGCAGTGCCCACGGACGATCCCGTCTCTCTGGGGCCAACGTCCTGACTTTC
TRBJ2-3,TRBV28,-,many,CASSFTGRTDTQYF,TGTGCCAGCAGTTTTACTGGTCGCACAGATACGCAGTATTTT
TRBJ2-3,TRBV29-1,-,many,CSVTSGKDTQYF,TGCAGCGTTACGTCGGGAAAAGATACGCAGTATTTT
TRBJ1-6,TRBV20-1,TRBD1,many,CSVSRDSRSSPLHF,TGCAGTGTGTCCCGGGACAGTCGATCCTCACCCCTCCACTTT
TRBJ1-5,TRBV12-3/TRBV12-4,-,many,CATSGGGHDQPQHF,TGTGCCACTTCCGGGGGGGGGCACGATCAGCCCCAGCATTTT
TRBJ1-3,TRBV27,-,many,CASSSTGGNTIYF,TGTGCCAGCAGTTCTACTGGTGGAAACACCATATATTTT
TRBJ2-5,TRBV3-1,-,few,CASSAYRGRQETQYF,TGTGCCAGCAGCGCGTACCGCGGCAGACAAGAGACCCAGTACTTC
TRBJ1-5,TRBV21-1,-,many,CASDPTVGNQPQHF,TGTGCCAGCGACCCTACCGTGGGCAATCAGCCCCAGCATTTT
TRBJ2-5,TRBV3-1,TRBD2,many,CASSQAGLTQETQYF,TGTGCCAGCAGCCAAGCGGGACTAACCCAAGAGACCCAGTACTTC
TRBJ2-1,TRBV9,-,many,CASSVDPPDGMSNEQFF,TGTGCCAGCAGCGTAGATCCCCCCGACGGGATGAGCAATGAGCAGTTCTTC
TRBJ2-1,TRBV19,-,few,CASSRPGEAGEQFF,TGTGCCAGTAGCCGACCCGGGGAGGCCGGCGAGCAGTTCTTC
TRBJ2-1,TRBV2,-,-,CAIIRIMGPTLSYNEQFF,TGTGCCATCATCCGTATTATGGGCCCAACTTTATCCTACAATGAGCAGTTCTTC
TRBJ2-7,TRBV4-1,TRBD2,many,CASSSYSGTPYEQYF,TGCGCCAGCAGCTCTTATAGCGGGACTCCCTACGAGCAGTACTTC